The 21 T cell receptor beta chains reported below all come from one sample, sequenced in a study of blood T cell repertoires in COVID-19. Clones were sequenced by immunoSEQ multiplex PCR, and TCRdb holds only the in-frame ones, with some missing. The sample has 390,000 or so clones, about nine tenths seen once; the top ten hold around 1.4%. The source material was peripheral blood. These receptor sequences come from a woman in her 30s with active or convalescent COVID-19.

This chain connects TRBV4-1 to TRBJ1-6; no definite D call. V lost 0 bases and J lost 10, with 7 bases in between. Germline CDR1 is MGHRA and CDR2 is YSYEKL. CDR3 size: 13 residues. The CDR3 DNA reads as TGCGCCAGCAGCCAAGAAACAGCCTCACCCCTCCACTTT. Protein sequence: CASSQETASPLHF.

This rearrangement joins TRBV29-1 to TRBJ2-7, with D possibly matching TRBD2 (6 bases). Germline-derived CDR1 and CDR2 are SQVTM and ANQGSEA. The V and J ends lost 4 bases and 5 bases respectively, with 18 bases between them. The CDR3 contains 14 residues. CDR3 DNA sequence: TGCAGCGTTGGATCTGCGGGGATCCTTAACGAGCAGTACTTC. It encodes CSVGSAGILNEQYF.

CDR3 residues: CASGPGQGLSETQYF. The CDR3 region has the DNA TGTGCTAGTGGCCCCGGACAGGGGCTCTCAGAGACCCAGTACTTC. The V and J genes are TRBV12-5 and TRBJ2-5; 9 bases line up with TRBD1. The CDR3 spans 15 residues. The germline V gene has CDR1 LGHNT and CDR2 FRNRAP. V lost 6 bases, J lost 4 bases, and 9 bases stayed unmatched.

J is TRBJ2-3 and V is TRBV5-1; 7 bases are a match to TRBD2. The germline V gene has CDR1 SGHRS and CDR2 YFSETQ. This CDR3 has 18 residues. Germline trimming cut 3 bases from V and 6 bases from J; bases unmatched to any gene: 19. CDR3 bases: TGCGCCAGCAGCTCGCCGGACACTAGCGTCCCAATATGGGATACGCAGTATTTT. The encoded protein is CASSSPDTSVPIWDTQYF.

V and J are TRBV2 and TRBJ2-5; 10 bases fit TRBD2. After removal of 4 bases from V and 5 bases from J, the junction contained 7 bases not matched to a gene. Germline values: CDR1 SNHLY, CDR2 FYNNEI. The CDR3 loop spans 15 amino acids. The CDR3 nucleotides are TGTGCCAGCAGTGGTTCAGCGGGGGGGCGTGAGACCCAGTACTTC. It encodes CASSGSAGGRETQYF.

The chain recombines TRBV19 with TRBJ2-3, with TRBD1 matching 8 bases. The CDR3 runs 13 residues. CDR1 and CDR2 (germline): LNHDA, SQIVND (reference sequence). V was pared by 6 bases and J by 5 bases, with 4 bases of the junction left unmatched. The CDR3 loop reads CASSRTGLDTQYF. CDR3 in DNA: TGTGCCAGTAGCAGGACAGGGTTAGATACGCAGTATTTT.

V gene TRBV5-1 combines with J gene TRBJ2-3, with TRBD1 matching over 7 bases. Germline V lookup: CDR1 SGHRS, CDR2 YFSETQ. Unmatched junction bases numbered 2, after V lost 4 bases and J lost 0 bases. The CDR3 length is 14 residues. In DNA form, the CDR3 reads TGCGCCAGCAGCCGGACAGGTAGCACAGATACGCAGTATTTT. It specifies CASSRTGSTDTQYF.

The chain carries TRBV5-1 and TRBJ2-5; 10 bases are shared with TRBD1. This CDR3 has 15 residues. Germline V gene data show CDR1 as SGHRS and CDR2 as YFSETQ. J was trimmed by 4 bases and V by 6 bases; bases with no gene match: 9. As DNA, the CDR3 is TGCGCCAGCACCGTACAAGGACAGGGGGGAGAGACCCAGTACTTC. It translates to CASTVQGQGGETQYF. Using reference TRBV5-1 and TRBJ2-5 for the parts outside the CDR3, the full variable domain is KAGVTQTPRYLIKTRGQQVTLSCSPISGHRSVSWYQQTPGQGLQFLFEYFSETQRNKGNFPGRFSGRQFSNSRSEMNVSTLELGDSALYLCASTVQGQGGETQYFGPGTRLLVL.

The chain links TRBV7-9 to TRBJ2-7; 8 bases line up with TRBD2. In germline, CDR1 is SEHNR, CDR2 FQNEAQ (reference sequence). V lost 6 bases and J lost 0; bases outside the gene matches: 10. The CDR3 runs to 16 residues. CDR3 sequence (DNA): TGTGCCAGCAGATCCGAGGGGAGCGGGAGCTCCTACGAGCAGTACTTC. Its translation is CASRSEGSGSSYEQYF.

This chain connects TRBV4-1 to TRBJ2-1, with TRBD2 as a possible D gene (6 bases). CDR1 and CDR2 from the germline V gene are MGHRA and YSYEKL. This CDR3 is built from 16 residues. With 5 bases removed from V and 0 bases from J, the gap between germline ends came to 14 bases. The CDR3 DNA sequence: TGCGCCAGCAGCAACCGGGACTCAGGCTCCTACAATGAGCAGTTCTTC. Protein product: CASSNRDSGSYNEQFF.

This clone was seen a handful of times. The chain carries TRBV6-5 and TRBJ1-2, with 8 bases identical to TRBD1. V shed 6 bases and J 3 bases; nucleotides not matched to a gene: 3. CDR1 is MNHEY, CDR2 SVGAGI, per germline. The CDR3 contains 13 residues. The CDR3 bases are TGTGCCAGCAGCTCGACAGGGGACTATGGCTACACCTTC. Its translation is CASSSTGDYGYTF.

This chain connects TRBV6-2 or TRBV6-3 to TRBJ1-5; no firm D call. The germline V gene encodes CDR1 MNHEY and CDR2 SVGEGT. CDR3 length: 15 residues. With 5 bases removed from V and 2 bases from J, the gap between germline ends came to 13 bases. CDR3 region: CASSPMAEGNQPQHF. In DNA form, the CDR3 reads TGTGCCAGCAGTCCGATGGCTGAGGGCAATCAGCCCCAGCATTTT.

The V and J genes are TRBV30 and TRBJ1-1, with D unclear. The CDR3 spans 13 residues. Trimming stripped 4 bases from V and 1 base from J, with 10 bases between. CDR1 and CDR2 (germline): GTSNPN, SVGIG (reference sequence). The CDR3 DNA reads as TGTGCCTGGACCCCGGGTCCGAACACTGAAGCTTTCTTT. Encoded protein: CAWTPGPNTEAFF.

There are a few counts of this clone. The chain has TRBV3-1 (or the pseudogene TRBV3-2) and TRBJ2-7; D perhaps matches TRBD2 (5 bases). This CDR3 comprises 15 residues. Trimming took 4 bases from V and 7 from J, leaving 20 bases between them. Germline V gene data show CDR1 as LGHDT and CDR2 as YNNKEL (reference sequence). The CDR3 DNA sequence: TGTGCCAGCAGCCCTAGACGGACTGGCCCTCGGGAGCAGTACTTC. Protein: CASSPRRTGPREQYF.

CDR3 DNA sequence: TGTGCCAGCAGCCCCAGCTGGGCGGGGGGGATAGAACAAGAGACCCAGTACTTC. Translation gives CASSPSWAGGIEQETQYF. This rearrangement joins TRBV7-7 to TRBJ2-5, with 9 bases matching TRBD2. This CDR3 spans 18 amino acids. CDR1 SSHAT and CDR2 FNYEAQ come from the germline V gene (reference sequence). V gave up 5 bases and J gave up 2 bases; unmatched junction bases: 15.

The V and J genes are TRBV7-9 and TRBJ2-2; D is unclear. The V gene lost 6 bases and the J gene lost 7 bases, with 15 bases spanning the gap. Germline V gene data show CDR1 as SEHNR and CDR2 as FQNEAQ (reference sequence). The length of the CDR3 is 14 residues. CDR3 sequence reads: CASRRSAQVGELFF. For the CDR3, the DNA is TGTGCCAGCAGGCGCTCAGCCCAGGTCGGGGAGCTGTTTTTT.

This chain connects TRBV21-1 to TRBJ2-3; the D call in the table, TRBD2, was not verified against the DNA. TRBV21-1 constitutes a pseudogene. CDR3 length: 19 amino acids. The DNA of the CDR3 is TGTGCCAGCAGCGCCCCGACTCCTAACTCCCCCCCGATAACAGATACGCAGTATTTT. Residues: CASSAPTPNSPPITDTQYF.

The CDR3 loop is CASSFVQEETQYF. CDR3 sequence (DNA): TGTGCCAGCAGCTTCGTACAGGAAGAGACCCAGTACTTC. This chain joins TRBV5-4 and TRBJ2-5; the D gene is possibly TRBD1 (5 bases). Germline CDR1 is SGHNT and CDR2 is YYREEE (reference sequence). V lost 2 bases, J lost 3 bases, and 8 bases lay in between. CDR3 length equals 13 residues.

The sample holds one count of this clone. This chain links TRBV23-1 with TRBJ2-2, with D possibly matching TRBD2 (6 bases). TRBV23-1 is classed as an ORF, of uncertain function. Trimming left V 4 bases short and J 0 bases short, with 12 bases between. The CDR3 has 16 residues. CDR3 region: CASSPLGGTNTGELFF. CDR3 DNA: TGCGCCAGCAGTCCCCTCGGGGGTACGAACACCGGGGAGCTGTTTTTT.

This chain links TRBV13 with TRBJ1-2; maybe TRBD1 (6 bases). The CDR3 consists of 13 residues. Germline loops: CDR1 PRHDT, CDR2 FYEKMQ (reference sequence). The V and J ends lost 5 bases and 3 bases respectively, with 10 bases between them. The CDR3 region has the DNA TGTGCCAGCAGCCTAAACAGGGACTATGGCTACACCTTC. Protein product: CASSLNRDYGYTF.

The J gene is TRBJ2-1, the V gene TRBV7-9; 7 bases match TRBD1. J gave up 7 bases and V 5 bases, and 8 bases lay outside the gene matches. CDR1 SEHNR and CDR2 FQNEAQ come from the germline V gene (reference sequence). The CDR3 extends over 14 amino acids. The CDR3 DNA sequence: TGTGCCAGCAGCCCTAGGGGGCTTCGAAATGAGCAGTTCTTC. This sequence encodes CASSPRGLRNEQFF.